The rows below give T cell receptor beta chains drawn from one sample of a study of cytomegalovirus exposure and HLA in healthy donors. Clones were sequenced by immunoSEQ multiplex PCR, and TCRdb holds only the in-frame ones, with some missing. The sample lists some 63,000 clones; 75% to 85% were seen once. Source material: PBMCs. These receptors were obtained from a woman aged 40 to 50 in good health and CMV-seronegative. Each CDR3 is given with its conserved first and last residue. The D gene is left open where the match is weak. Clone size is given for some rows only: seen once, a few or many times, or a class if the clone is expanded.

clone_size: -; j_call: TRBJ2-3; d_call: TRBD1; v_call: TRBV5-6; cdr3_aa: CASSLGGQGARDTQYF; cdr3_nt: TGTGCCAGCAGCTTGGGTGGACAGGGGGCTCGTGATACGCAGTATTTT
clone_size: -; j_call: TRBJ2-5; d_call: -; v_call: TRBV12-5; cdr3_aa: CASGTDFSLTPALYF; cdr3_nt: TGTGCTAGTGGCACCGACTTTTCGCTAACACCGGCCCTTTACTTC
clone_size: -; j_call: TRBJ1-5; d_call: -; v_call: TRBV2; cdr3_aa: CASSEDGQGNQPQHF; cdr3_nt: TGTGCTAGCAGTGAAGATGGGCAGGGCAATCAGCCCCAGCATTTT
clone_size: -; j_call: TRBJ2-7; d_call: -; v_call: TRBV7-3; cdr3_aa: CASTCSGKLVDEQYF; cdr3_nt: TGTGCCAGCACCTGCTCCGGGAAATTGGTCGACGAGCAGTACTTC
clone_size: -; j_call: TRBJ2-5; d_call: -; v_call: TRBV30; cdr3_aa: CAWNPGQETQYF; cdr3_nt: TGTGCCTGGAACCCCGGCCAAGAGACCCAGTACTTC
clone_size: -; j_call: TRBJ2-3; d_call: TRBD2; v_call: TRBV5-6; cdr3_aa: CASSLAASGRALSTDTQYF; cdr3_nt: TGTGCCAGCAGCTTGGCCGCTAGCGGGAGGGCGTTAAGCACAGATACGCAGTATTTT
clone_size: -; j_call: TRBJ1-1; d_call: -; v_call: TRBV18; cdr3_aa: CASSSTGTINTEAFF; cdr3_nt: TGTGCCAGCTCATCGACCGGGACAATCAACACTGAAGCTTTCTTT
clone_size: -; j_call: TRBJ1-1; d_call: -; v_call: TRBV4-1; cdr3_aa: CASSQGQGPNTEAFF; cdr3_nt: TGCGCCAGCAGCCAAGGGCAGGGGCCGAACACTGAAGCTTTCTTT
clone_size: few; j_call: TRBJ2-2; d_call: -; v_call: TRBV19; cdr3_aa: CASSSQGTGELFF; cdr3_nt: TGTGCCAGTAGCTCCCAGGGCACCGGGGAGCTGTTTTTT
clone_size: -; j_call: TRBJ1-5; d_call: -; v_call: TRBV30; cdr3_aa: CAWSGGQINQPQHF; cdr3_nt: TGTGCCTGGAGTGGGGGCCAGATCAATCAGCCCCAGCATTTT
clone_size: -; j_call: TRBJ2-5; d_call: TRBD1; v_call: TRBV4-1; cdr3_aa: CASSPQGAGVETQYF; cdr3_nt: TGCGCCAGCAGCCCACAGGGGGCTGGGGTGGAGACCCAGTACTTC
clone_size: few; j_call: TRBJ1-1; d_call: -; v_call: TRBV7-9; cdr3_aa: CAVRGTSPEAFF; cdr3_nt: TGTGCCGTACGGGGGACGAGCCCTGAAGCTTTCTTT
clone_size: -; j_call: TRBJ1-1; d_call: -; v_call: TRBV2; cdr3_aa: CASKMTGGNTEAFF; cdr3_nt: TGTGCCAGCAAGATGACGGGGGGGAACACTGAAGCTTTCTTT
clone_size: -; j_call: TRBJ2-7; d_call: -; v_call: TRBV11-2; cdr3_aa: CASSSGSVYEQYF; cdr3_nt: TGTGCCAGCAGTTCCGGGAGTGTCTACGAGCAGTACTTC
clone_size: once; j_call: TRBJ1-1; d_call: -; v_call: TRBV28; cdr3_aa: CASSETTETEAFF; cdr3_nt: TGTGCCAGCAGTGAGACGACAGAGACGGAGGCTTTCTTT
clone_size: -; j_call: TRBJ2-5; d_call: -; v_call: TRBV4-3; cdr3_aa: CASSQDSRGETQYF; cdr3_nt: TGCGCCAGCAGCCAAGATTCCAGGGGAGAGACCCAGTACTTC
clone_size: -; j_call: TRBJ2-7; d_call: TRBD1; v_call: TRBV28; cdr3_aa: CASSSGTGGEQYF; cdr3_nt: TGTGCCAGCTCCTCCGGGACAGGGGGGGAGCAGTACTTC
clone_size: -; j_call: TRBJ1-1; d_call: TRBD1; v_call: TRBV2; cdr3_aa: CASSEGPGQTSTEAFF; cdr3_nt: TGTGCCAGCAGTGAAGGCCCGGGACAGACGAGCACTGAAGCTTTCTTT
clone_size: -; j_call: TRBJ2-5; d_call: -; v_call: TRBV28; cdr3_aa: CASSAPQGFHRETQYF; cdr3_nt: TGTGCCAGCAGTGCCCCACAGGGATTCCACAGGGAGACCCAGTACTTC
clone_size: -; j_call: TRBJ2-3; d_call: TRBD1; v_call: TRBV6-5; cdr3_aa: CASSARDRFTDTQYF; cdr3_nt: TGTGCCAGCAGCGCGAGGGACAGATTTACAGATACGCAGTATTTT
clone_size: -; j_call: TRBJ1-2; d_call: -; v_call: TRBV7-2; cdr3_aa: CASSLPPENYGYTF; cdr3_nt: TGTGCCAGCAGCCTACCGCCCGAAAACTATGGCTACACCTTC
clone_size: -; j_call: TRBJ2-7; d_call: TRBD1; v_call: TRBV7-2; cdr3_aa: CASSLDPDRATYEQYF; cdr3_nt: TGTGCCAGCAGCTTAGACCCGGACAGGGCTACCTACGAGCAGTACTTC
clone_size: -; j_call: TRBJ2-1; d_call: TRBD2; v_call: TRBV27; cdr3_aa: CASRLAGGVPYNEQFF; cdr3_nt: TGTGCCAGCAGATTAGCGGGAGGGGTCCCCTACAATGAGCAGTTCTTC
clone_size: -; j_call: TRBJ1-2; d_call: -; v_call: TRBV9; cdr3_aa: CASSVEGRDGYTF; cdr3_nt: TGTGCCAGCAGCGTAGAGGGGAGGGATGGCTACACCTTC
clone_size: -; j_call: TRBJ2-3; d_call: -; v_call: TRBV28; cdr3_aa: CASSPPMGGASTDTQYF; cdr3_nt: TGTGCCAGCAGCCCACCTATGGGGGGAGCTAGCACAGATACGCAGTATTTT
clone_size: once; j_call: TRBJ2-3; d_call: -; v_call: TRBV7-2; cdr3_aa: CASSRTGSSTDTQYF; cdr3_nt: TGTGCCAGCAGCCGAACAGGGTCTAGCACAGATACGCAGTATTTT
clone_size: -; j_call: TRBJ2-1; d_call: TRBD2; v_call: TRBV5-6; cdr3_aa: CASSRLAGGPGSLYNEQFF; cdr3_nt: TGTGCCAGCAGCCGACTAGCGGGAGGGCCGGGGAGCCTCTACAATGAGCAGTTCTTC
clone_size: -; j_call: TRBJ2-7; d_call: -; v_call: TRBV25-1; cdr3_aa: CASSPSGGSYEQYF; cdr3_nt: TGTGCCAGCAGTCCCTCTGGGGGCAGCTACGAGCAGTACTTC